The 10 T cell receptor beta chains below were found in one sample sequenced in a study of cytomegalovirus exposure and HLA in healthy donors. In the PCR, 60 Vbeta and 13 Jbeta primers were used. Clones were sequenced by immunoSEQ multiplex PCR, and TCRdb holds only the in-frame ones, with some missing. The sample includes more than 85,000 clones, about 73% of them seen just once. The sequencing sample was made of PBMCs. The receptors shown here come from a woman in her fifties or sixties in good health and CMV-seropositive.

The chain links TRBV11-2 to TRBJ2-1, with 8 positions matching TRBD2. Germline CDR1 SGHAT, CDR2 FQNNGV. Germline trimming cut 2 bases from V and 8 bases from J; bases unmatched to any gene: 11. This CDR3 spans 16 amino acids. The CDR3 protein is CASSLLIAGSADEQFF. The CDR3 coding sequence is TGTGCCAGCAGCTTACTTATAGCGGGGTCGGCGGATGAGCAGTTCTTC.

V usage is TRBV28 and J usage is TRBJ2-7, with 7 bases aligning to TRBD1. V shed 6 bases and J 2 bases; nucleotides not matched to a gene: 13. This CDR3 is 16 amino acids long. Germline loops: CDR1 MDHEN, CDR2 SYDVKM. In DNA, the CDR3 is TGTGCCAGCAGCGCCCCGGGACAGAGCCTTCCCTACGAGCAGTACTTC. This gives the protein CASSAPGQSLPYEQYF.

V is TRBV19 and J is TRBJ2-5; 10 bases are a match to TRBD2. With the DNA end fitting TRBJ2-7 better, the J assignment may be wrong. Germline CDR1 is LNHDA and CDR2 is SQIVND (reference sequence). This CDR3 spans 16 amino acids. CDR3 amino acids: CASSPYVGLAEREQYF. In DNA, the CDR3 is TGTGCCAGTAGTCCCTATGTAGGACTAGCGGAGCGCGAGCAGTACTTC.

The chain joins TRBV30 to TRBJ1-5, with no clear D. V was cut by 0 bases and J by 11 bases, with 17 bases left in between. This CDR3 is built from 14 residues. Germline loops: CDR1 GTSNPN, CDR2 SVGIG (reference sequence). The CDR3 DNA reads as TGTGCCTGGAGTGTTGGCCAGCTGATCGGGGCCCAGCATTTT. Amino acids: CAWSVGQLIGAQHF.

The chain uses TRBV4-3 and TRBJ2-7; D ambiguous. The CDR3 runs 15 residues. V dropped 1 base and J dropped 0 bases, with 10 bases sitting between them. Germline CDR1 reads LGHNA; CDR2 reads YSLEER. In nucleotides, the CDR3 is TGCGCCAGCAGCCAAGGGCAGGTGATCTCCTACGAGCAGTACTTC. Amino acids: CASSQGQVISYEQYF.

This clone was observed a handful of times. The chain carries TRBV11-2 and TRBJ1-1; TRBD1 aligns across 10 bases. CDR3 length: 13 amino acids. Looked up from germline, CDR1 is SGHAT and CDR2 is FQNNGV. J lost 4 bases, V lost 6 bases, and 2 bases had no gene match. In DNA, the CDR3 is TGTGCCAGCAGTCGGGACAGGGGCACTGAAGCTTTCTTT. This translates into CASSRDRGTEAFF.

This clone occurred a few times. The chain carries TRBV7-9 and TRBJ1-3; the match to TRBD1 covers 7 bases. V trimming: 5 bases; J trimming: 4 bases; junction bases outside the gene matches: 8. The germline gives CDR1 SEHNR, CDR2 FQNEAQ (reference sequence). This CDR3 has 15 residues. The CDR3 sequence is CASSDREVRGNTIYF. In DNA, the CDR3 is TGTGCCAGCAGCGACAGGGAGGTGAGGGGAAACACCATATATTTT.

The CDR3 DNA follows: TGTGCCAGCAGCCCTCGACAGAAAATCATCTCCTACAATGAGCAGTTCTTC. Protein sequence: CASSPRQKIISYNEQFF. V and J are TRBV5-4 and TRBJ2-1, with D possibly matching TRBD1 (5 bases). CDR3 length: 17 residues. CDR1 and CDR2 from the germline V gene are SGHNT and YYREEE (reference sequence). Trimming left V 4 bases short and J 0 bases short, with 17 bases between.

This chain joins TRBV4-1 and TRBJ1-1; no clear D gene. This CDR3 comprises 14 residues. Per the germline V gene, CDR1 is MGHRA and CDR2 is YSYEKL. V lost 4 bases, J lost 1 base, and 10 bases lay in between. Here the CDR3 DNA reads TGCGCCAGCAGCCGCCTCGCCAGGAACACTGAAGCTTTCTTT. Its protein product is CASSRLARNTEAFF.

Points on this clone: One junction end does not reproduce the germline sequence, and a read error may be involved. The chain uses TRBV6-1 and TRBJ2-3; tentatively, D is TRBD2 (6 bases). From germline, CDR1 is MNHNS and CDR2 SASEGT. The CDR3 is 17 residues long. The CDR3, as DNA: TGTGCCATCAGTGAGTCGGCAGAAGGAGGGGCTACAGATACGCAGTATTTT. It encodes CAISESAEGGATDTQYF.